One T cell receptor beta chain is described in this entry. This sample is part of a study of human T cells and chemical hapten exposure. Stated time point: patch test 1, 2 weeks after DPC sensitization. The treatment is: therapeutic diphenylcyclopropenone sensitization with weekly scalp DPC. Deletions cut 0 bases from V and 2 bases from J, with 6 bases between. The CDR3 has 14 residues. Germline CDR1 LGHDT, CDR2 YNNKEL (reference sequence). TCRdb independently ran MiXCR on the RACE reads; one entry per CDR3 protein. In the table there are tens of thousands of distinct CDR3 sequences, 25% to 40% of which are singletons.

The chain recombines TRBV3-1 with TRBJ2-3, with D uncertain. Sequencing used whole blood, obtained in connection with sensitization to the hapten diphenylcyclopropenone (DPC). The clonotype originates from a man aged 35-49 years with alopecia areata. Some clones in this sample may be carry-over from other donors' samples. The chain's CDR3 is CASSQDPLTDTQYF. The CDR3, as DNA: TGTGCCAGCAGCCAAGATCCACTCACAGATACGCAGTATTTT.